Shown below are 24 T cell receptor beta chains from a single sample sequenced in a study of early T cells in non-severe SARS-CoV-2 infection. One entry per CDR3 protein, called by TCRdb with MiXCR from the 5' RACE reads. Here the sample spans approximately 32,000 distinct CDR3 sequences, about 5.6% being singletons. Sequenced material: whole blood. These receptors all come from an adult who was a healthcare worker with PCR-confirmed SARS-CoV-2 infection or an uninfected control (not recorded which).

CDR3 residues: CASPLLSTDTQYF. CDR3 DNA sequence: TGCGCCTCCCCCCTCTTGAGCACAGATACGCAGTATTTT. V gene TRBV20-1 combines with J gene TRBJ2-3; D gene ambiguous. Germline CDR1 is DFQATT and CDR2 is SNEGSKA (reference sequence). The CDR3 sequence is 13 residues long.

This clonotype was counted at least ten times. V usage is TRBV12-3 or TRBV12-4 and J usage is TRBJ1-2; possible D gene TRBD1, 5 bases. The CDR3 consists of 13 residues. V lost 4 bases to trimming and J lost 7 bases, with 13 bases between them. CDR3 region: CASSWGNSAGYTF. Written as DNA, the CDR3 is TGTGCCAGCAGTTGGGGGAATTCCGCTGGCTACACCTTC.

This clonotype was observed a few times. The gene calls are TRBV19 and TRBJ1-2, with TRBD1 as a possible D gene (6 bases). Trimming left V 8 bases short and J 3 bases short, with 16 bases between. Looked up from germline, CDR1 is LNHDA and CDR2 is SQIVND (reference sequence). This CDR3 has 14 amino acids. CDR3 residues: CASSRGEQDYGYTF. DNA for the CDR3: TGTGCCAGTTCCAGGGGTGAGCAGGACTATGGCTACACCTTC.

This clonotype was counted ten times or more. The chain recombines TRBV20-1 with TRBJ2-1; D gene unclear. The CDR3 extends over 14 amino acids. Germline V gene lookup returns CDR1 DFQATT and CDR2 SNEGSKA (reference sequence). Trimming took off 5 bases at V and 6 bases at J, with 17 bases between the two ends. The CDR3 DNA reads TGCAGTGCTGAGCGTAGCCCCTCTCGCAATGAGCAGTTCTTC. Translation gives CSAERSPSRNEQFF.

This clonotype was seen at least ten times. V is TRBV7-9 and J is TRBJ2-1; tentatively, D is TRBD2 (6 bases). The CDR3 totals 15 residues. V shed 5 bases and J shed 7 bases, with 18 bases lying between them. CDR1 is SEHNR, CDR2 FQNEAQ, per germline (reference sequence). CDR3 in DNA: TGTGCCAGCAGCCCAGCCGGGACTCCAGAGAATGAGCAGTTCTTC. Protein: CASSPAGTPENEQFF.

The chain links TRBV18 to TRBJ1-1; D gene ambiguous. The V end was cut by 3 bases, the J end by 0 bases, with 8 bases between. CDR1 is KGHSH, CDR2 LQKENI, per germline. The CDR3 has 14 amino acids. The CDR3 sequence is CASSPKGMNTEAFF. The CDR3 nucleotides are TGTGCCAGCTCACCTAAGGGAATGAACACTGAAGCTTTCTTT.

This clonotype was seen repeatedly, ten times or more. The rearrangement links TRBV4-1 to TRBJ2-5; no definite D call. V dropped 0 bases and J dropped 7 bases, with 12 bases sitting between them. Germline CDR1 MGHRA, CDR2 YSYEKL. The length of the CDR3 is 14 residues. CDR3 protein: CASSQERTSGTQYF. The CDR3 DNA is TGCGCCAGCAGCCAAGAGAGGACCTCTGGGACCCAGTACTTC.

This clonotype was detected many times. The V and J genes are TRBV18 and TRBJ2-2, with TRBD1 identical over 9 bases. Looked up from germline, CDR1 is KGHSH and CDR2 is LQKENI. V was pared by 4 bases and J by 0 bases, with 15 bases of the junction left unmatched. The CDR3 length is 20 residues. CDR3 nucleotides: TGTGCCAGCTCACGCTTACCGGGACAGGGAAAAATCTCGAACACCGGGGAGCTGTTTTTT. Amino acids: CASSRLPGQGKISNTGELFF.

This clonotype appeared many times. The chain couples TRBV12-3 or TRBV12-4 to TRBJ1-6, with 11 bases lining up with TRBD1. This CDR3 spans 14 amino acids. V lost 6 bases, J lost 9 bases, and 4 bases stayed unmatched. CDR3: CASRDRGLSSPLHF. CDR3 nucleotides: TGTGCCAGCAGGGACAGGGGGCTAAGTTCACCCCTCCACTTT.

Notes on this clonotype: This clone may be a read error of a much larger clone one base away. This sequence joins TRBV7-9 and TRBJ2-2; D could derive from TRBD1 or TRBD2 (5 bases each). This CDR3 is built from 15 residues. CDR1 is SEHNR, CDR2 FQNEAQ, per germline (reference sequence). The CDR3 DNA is TGTTCCAGCAGCCCGGGGACGGCGAACACCGGGGAGCTGTTTTTT. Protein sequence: CSSSPGTANTGELFF. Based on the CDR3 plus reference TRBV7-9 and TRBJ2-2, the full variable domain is DTGVSQNPRHKITKRGQNVTFRCDPISEHNRLYWYRQTLGQGPEFLTYFQNEAQLEKSRLLSDRFSAERPKGSFSTLEIQRTEQGDSAMYLCSSSPGTANTGELFFGEGSRLTVL.

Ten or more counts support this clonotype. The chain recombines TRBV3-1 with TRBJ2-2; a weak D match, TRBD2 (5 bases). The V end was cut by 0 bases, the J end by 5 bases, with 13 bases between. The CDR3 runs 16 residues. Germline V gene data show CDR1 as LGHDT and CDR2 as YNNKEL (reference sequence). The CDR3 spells CASSQDGLGVTGELFF. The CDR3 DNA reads TGTGCCAGCAGCCAAGACGGTTTGGGAGTGACCGGGGAGCTGTTTTTT.

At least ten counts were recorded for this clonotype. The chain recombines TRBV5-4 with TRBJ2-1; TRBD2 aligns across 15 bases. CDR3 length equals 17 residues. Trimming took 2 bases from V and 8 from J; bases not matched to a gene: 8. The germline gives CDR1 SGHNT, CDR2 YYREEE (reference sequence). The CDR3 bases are TGTGCCAGCAGCTTACCGGGACTAGCGGGAGGCGTCGATGAGCAGTTCTTC. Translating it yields CASSLPGLAGGVDEQFF.

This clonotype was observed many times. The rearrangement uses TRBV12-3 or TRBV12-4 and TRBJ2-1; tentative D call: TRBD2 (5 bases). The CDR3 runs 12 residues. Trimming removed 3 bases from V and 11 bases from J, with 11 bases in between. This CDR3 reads CASSFPAAKQFF. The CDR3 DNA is TGTGCCAGCAGTTTCCCAGCGGCTAAGCAGTTCTTC.

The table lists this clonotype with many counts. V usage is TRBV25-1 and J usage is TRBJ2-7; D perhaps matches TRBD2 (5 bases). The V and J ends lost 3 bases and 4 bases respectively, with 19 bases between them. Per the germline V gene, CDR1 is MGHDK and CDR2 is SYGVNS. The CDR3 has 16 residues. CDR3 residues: CASSDYTGRVGYEQYF. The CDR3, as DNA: TGTGCCAGCAGTGATTATACGGGAAGGGTCGGGTACGAGCAGTACTTC.

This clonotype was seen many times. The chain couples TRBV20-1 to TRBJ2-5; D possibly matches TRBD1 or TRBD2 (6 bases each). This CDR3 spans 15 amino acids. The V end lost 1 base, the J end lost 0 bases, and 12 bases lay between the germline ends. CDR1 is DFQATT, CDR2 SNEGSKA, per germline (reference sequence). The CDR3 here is CSARGLGGYQETQYF. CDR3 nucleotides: TGCAGTGCTAGAGGATTAGGGGGGTACCAAGAGACCCAGTACTTC.

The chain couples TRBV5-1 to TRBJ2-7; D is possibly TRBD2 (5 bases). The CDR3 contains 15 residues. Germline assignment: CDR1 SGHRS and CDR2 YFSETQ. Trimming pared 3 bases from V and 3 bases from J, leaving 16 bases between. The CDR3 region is CASSSSSAGIYEQYF. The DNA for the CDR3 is TGCGCCAGCAGCTCTTCTTCGGCCGGGATCTACGAGCAGTACTTC.

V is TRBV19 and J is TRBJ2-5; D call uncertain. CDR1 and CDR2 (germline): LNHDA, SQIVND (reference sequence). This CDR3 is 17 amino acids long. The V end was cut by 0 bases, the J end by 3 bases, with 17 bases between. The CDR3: CASSIEGQAYREETQYF. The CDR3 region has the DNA TGTGCCAGTAGTATAGAAGGGCAAGCCTACCGGGAAGAGACCCAGTACTTC. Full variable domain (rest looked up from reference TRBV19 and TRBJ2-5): DGGITQSPKYLFRKEGQNVTLSCEQNLNHDAMYWYRQDPGQGLRLIYYSQIVNDFQKGDIAEGYSVSREKKESFPLTVTSAQKNPTAFYLCASSIEGQAYREETQYFGPGTRLLVL.

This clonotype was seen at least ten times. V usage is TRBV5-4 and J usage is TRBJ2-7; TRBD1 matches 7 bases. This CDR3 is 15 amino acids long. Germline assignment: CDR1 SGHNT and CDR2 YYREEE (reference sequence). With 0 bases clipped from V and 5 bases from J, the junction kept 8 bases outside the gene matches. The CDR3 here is CASSLVGRGSHEQYF. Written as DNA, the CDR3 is TGTGCCAGCAGCTTGGTCGGCAGGGGGTCCCACGAGCAGTACTTC.

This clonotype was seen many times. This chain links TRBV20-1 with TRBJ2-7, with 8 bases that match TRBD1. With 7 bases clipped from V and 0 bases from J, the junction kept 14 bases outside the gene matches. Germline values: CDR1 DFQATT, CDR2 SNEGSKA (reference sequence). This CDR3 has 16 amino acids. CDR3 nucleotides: TGCAGTGTTAGGGGACAGGAGACAGAAAGCTCCTACGAGCAGTACTTC. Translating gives CSVRGQETESSYEQYF.

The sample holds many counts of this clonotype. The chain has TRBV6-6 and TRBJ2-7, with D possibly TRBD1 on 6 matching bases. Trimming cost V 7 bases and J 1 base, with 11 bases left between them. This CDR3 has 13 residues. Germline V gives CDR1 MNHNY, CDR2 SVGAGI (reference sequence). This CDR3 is CASNGQISYEQYF. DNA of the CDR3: TGTGCCAGCAACGGACAGATATCCTACGAGCAGTACTTC.

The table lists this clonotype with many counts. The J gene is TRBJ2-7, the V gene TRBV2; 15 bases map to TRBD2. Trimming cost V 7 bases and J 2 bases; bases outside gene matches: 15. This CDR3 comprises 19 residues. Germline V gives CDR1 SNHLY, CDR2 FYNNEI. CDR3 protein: CASTPLHPRTSGRAYEQYF. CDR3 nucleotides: TGTGCCAGCACCCCGTTACACCCCAGGACTAGCGGGAGGGCCTACGAGCAGTACTTC.

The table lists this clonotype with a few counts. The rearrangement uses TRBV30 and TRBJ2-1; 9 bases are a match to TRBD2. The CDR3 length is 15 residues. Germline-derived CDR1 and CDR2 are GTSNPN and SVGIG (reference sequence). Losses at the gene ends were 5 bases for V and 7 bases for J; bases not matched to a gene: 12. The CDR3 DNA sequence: TGTGCCTGGGCGACCTTTAGCGGGGGTGTGAATGAGCAGTTCTTC. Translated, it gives CAWATFSGGVNEQFF.

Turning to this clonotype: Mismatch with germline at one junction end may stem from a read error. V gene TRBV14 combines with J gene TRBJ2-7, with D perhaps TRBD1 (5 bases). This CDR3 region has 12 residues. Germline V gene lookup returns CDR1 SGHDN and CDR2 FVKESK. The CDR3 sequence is CVSSPAGNEQYF. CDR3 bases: TGTGTCAGCAGCCCAGCAGGGAACGAGCAGTACTTC.

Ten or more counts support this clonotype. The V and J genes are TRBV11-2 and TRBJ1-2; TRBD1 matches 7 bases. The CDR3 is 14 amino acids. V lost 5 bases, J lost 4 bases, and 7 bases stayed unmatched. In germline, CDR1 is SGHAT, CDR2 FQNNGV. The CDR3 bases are TGTGCCAGCAGCGCCCGACAGGGCATCTATGGCTACACCTTC. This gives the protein CASSARQGIYGYTF.